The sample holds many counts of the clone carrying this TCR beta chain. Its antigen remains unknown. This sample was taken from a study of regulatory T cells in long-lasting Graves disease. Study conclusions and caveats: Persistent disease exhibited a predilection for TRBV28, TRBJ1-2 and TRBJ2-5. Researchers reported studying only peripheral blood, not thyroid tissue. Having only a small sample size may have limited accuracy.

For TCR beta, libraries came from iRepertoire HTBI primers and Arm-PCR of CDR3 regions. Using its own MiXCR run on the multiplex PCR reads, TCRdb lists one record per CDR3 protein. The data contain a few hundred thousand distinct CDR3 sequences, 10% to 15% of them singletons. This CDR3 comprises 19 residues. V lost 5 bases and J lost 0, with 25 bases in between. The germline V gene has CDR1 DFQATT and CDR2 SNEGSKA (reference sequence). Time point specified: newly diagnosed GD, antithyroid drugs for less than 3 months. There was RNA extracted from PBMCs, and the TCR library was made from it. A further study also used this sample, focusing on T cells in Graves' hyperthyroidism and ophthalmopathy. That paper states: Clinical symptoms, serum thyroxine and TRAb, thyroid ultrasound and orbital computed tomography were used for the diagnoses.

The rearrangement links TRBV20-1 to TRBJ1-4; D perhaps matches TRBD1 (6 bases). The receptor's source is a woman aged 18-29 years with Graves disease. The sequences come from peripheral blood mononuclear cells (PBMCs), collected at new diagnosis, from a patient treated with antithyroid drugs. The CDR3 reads CSALAIQGNPLATNEKLFF. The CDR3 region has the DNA TGCAGTGCTTTAGCGATACAGGGTAACCCACTAGCAACTAATGAAAAACTGTTTTTT.